This TCR beta chain is from a study of OX40 agonist ivuxolimab in advanced cancers. Study observations and caveats: Normalized expansion of T-cell clones was also low for some nonresponders. Fewer expanded clones were found on average in CD4+ than in CD8+ T cells.

Clones were read by immunoSEQ multiplex PCR, and TCRdb kept only the in-frame ones, dropping some. The data contain 75,000 to 90,000 clones, approximately 92% of them singletons. This clone was detected only once. What it recognizes is unknown. A junction end diverges from the germline sequence, so it may reflect a read error. Germline CDR1 is SGHDN and CDR2 is FVKESK. The CDR3 is 13 amino acids. The starting material was CD4+ or CD8+ T cells sorted from blood, obtained in a trial of the OX40 agonist ivuxolimab. The sequence derives from an adult with an advanced solid tumor such as melanoma, head and neck, liver or kidney cancer. V and J are TRBV14 and TRBJ1-1, with 8 bases aligning to TRBD1. CDR3 bases: TGTGCCAGCAGTCAAGGACAGGGATTGAAAGCTTTCTTT. Translating gives CASSQGQGLKAFF.